This TCR beta chain originates from a study of cytomegalovirus exposure and HLA in healthy donors. The PCR had 60 Vbeta and 13 Jbeta primers. Libraries were prepared by immunoSEQ multiplex PCR; TCRdb keeps only in-frame clonotypes and omits some of them. The sample includes tens of thousands of clones, more than 60% of them seen just once. There are 15 residues in the CDR3. The V gene lost 5 bases and the J gene lost 2 bases, with 16 bases spanning the gap. In germline, CDR1 is ENHRY, CDR2 SYGVKD. Specimen: PBMCs. This receptor was taken from a man aged 35-49 years in good health and CMV-seronegative. The V gene is TRBV10-3, the J gene TRBJ2-7; D is perhaps TRBD1 (6 bases). The CDR3 here is CAISIEDSLAYEQYF. CDR3 sequence (DNA): TGTGCCATCAGTATCGAGGACAGCCTCGCCTACGAGCAGTACTTC.